A selection of T cell receptor beta chains follows, all from one sample in a study of radiotherapy plus CTLA-4 blockade in lung cancer. The method was immunoSEQ multiplex PCR; TCRdb's version includes in-frame clones alone and lacks a portion of them. The data show about 120,000 clones, nearly 80% seen once. Sequencing used peripheral blood, obtained from a patient treated with radiotherapy plus ipilimumab. Receptor source: a human donor with non-small cell lung cancer who had a partial response to radiotherapy plus ipilimumab. Both conserved end residues are part of each CDR3. Each record gives: J gene, V gene, CDR3 protein.

J gene: TRBJ2-3
V gene: TRBV5-1
CDR3 protein: CASSLGGRPTDTQYF

J gene: TRBJ1-2
V gene: TRBV28
CDR3 protein: CASSLSWGENYGYTF

J gene: TRBJ2-7
V gene: TRBV9
CDR3 protein: CASSSRTGPGEQYF

J gene: TRBJ1-1
V gene: TRBV28
CDR3 protein: CASSVRDRRPMNTEAFF

J gene: TRBJ1-2
V gene: TRBV27
CDR3 protein: CASSPTGGGYGYTF

J gene: TRBJ2-1
V gene: TRBV5-4
CDR3 protein: CASSKGGASYNEQFF

J gene: TRBJ2-1
V gene: TRBV30
CDR3 protein: CAWSWTSVYNEQFF

J gene: TRBJ2-1
V gene: TRBV7-9
CDR3 protein: CASSPGLAGGSYNEQFF

J gene: TRBJ2-5
V gene: TRBV28
CDR3 protein: CASSSAGYQETQYF

J gene: TRBJ1-5
V gene: TRBV28
CDR3 protein: CAAGGGPYSNQPQHF

J gene: TRBJ1-5
V gene: TRBV15
CDR3 protein: CATSREGLQPQHF

J gene: TRBJ2-3
V gene: TRBV4-1
CDR3 protein: CASSQDRGTGATDTQYF

J gene: TRBJ1-1
V gene: TRBV28
CDR3 protein: CASSLGGGSNTEAFF

J gene: TRBJ1-3
V gene: TRBV29-1
CDR3 protein: CSGTAGGGNTIYF

J gene: TRBJ2-3
V gene: TRBV18
CDR3 protein: CASSPNSYGTDTQYF

J gene: TRBJ1-4
V gene: TRBV7-8
CDR3 protein: CASSLGAGGVNEKLFF

J gene: TRBJ2-3
V gene: TRBV7-6
CDR3 protein: CASSNREWDTQYF

J gene: TRBJ2-2
V gene: TRBV27
CDR3 protein: CASSSASVMGELFF

J gene: TRBJ2-3
V gene: TRBV6-5
CDR3 protein: CASRTGAFTDTQYF

J gene: TRBJ2-5
V gene: TRBV7-2
CDR3 protein: CASSRLAGAETQYF